These 16 T cell receptor beta chains share one sample of origin, sequenced in a study of T-cell reconstitution after alpha-beta-depleted transplantation in children. Preparation of the TCRbeta library used unique molecular identifiers. TCRdb re-analysed the PCR reads in MiXCR, keeping a single row per CDR3 protein. In the table there are 350,000 to 450,000 distinct CDR3 sequences, around 21% of which are singletons. The material sequenced was PBMCs from the stem cell graft donor, taken from the stem cell graft. The receptors stem from a human donor who donated a stem cell graft to a child with acute myeloid leukemia.

This clonotype was detected ten times or more. CDR3 sequence (DNA): TGTGCCAGCAGTGTCTCGAGCGGGAGGGACTACGAGCAGTACTTC. Residues: CASSVSSGRDYEQYF. The chain joins TRBV12-3 or TRBV12-4 to TRBJ2-7; 10 bases are a match to TRBD2. CDR3 size: 15 residues. J lost 3 bases, V lost 5 bases, and 7 bases had no gene match.

J is TRBJ2-7 and V is TRBV12-3 or TRBV12-4; a weak D match, TRBD1 (6 bases). The CDR3 sequence is 15 residues long. The ends were cut back, 5 bases at V and 2 bases at J, with 16 bases in the middle. CDR3 sequence: CASSPSQGSAYEQYF. CDR3 DNA: TGTGCCAGCAGTCCCTCACAGGGAAGCGCCTACGAGCAGTACTTC.

This rearrangement joins TRBV12-3 or TRBV12-4 to TRBJ2-1; 8 nucleotides line up with TRBD2. CDR3 length: 16 residues. Trimming took 7 bases from V and 3 from J; bases not matched to a gene: 11. CDR3 coding DNA: TGTGCCAGCACTTCAATGGCGACTAGCGTCTACAATGAGCAGTTCTTC. Its protein product is CASTSMATSVYNEQFF.

The chain recombines TRBV12-3 or TRBV12-4 with TRBJ1-5, with no clear D. The CDR3 consists of 16 residues. With 3 bases removed from V and 2 bases from J, the gap between germline ends came to 14 bases. The CDR3 DNA follows: TGTGCCAGCAGTTTTGGGATTTTCAATGGCAATCAGCCCCAGCATTTT. It translates to CASSFGIFNGNQPQHF.

This clonotype was seen a few times. The V call is TRBV29-1, the J call TRBJ2-7; 9 bases map to TRBD2. Germline lookup yields CDR1 SQVTM and CDR2 ANQGSEA. There are 13 residues in the CDR3. J gave up 2 bases and V 6 bases, and 5 bases lay outside the gene matches. The CDR3 DNA follows: TGCAGCGTCTTCATAGCGGGAGCCTACGAGCAGTACTTC. Amino acids: CSVFIAGAYEQYF.

The table lists this clonotype with many counts. V and J are TRBV5-1 and TRBJ1-1; 10 bases match TRBD1. Germline V lookup: CDR1 SGHRS, CDR2 YFSETQ. J gave up 4 bases and V 4 bases, and 4 bases lay outside the gene matches. The CDR3 contains 14 residues. The CDR3, as DNA: TGCGCCAGCAGCCTAAGGGACAGGGGCACTGAAGCTTTCTTT. This sequence encodes CASSLRDRGTEAFF.

This chain uses TRBV5-1 with TRBJ2-7, with TRBD2 identical over 13 bases. Trimming at V came to 0 bases and at J to 0 bases, leaving 6 bases not matched to a gene. The CDR3 extends over 18 amino acids. CDR1 SGHRS and CDR2 YFSETQ come from the germline V gene. CDR3 DNA: TGCGCCAGCAGCTTGGGCACTAGCGGGAGGGTAAGCTCCTACGAGCAGTACTTC. It codes for CASSLGTSGRVSSYEQYF.

This clonotype has only a few counts. V usage is TRBV24-1 and J usage is TRBJ2-3, with D uncertain. This CDR3 spans 15 amino acids. V was cut by 0 bases and J by 2 bases, with 8 bases left in between. CDR1 is KGHDR, CDR2 SFDVKD, per germline. The CDR3 coding sequence is TGTGCCACCAGTGATTTGCCGGGCCACACAGATACGCAGTATTTT. This gives the protein CATSDLPGHTDTQYF.

V is TRBV19 and J is TRBJ2-7; perhaps TRBD2 as D (5 bases). Germline V gene lookup returns CDR1 LNHDA and CDR2 SQIVND (reference sequence). Trimming took off 1 base at V and 7 bases at J, with 14 bases between the two ends. This CDR3 is 14 amino acids long. CDR3 DNA: TGTGCCAGTAGTATAGTTGTTACCCCGGGGGAGCAGTACTTC. Its translation: CASSIVVTPGEQYF.

The chain has TRBV5-6 and TRBJ2-2; D tentatively reads TRBD1 or TRBD2 (6 bases each). The CDR3 is 16 residues long. Trimming removed 0 bases at V and 3 bases at J, with 12 bases between. Looked up from germline, CDR1 is SGHDT and CDR2 is YYEEEE. CDR3 nucleotide sequence: TGTGCCAGCAGCTTGGGTGGGGGGCTTCACACCGGGGAGCTGTTTTTT. This encodes CASSLGGGLHTGELFF. The entire variable domain, with the rest obtained from reference TRBV5-6 and TRBJ2-2, is as follows: DAGVTQSPTHLIKTRGQQVTLRCSPKSGHDTVSWYQQALGQGPQFIFQYYEEEERQRGNFPDRFSGHQFPNYSSELNVNALLLGDSALYLCASSLGGGLHTGELFFGEGSRLTVL.

This sequence joins TRBV6-1 and TRBJ2-2; D might be TRBD1 (5 bases). V lost 7 bases and J 1 base, leaving 10 bases between the germline ends. The germline V gene has CDR1 MNHNS and CDR2 SASEGT. The CDR3 length is 14 residues. CDR3 protein: CASTRTLNTGELFF. CDR3 coding DNA: TGTGCCAGCACGCGGACACTGAACACCGGGGAGCTGTTTTTT.

This chain connects TRBV12-3 or TRBV12-4 to TRBJ2-7; D tentatively fits TRBD1 or TRBD2 (6 bases each). There are 14 residues in the CDR3. Trimming shortened V by 3 bases and J by 0 bases, and 9 bases separated the two germline ends. The CDR3 bases are TGTGCCAGCAGTTTGGGGGGCCCCTCCTACGAGCAGTACTTC. Protein product: CASSLGGPSYEQYF.

The genes are TRBV4-1 and TRBJ2-7; D remains ambiguous. Germline V lookup: CDR1 MGHRA, CDR2 YSYEKL. This CDR3 is 14 amino acids long. Trimming removed 0 bases from V and 3 bases from J, with 9 bases in between. CDR3 DNA sequence: TGCGCCAGCAGCCAAGATACCCTCCACTACGAGCAGTACTTC. Its translation: CASSQDTLHYEQYF.

This clonotype was observed a handful of times. The V call is TRBV7-2, the J call TRBJ2-5; D gene unclear. This CDR3 has 15 residues. Germline values: CDR1 SGHTA, CDR2 FQGNSA. V was clipped by 3 bases and J by 5 bases, with 16 bases between them. CDR3 loop: CASSLEEFILETQYF. The CDR3 DNA reads as TGTGCCAGCAGCTTGGAAGAGTTCATCTTGGAGACCCAGTACTTC.

The CDR3 sequence is CSAGGQGSYSNQPQHF. The CDR3 DNA sequence: TGCAGTGCCGGGGGTCAGGGGAGTTATAGCAATCAGCCCCAGCATTTT. V gene TRBV20-1 combines with J gene TRBJ1-5; tentative D call: TRBD1 (6 bases). Germline CDR1 and CDR2: DFQATT and SNEGSKA (reference sequence). Deletions cut 6 bases from V and 0 bases from J, with 18 bases between. This CDR3 comprises 16 residues.

This clonotype has a handful of counts. This chain links TRBV6-2 or TRBV6-3 with TRBJ1-5, with D unresolved. V was trimmed by 1 base and J by 5 bases, leaving 9 bases between them. This CDR3 has 14 amino acids. Germline CDR1 is MNHEY and CDR2 is SVGEGT. The CDR3 spells CASSYFELDQPQHF. CDR3 nucleotides: TGTGCCAGCAGTTACTTTGAGTTGGATCAGCCCCAGCATTTT.